This T cell receptor beta chain appears in the sequencing data of a study of T cells in Graves' hyperthyroidism and ophthalmopathy. About this clonotype itself: No antigen is known for it. A clone one base away is much larger, so this may be a read error.

The study's findings and limits: Before onset, by a median of approximately 6.2 months, the model predicted ophthalmopathy.

TCR beta CDR3 region amplification was performed from RNA transcripts. First-round RT-PCR targeting the TCR CDR3 was performed with the HTBI primer set. TCRdb fed the multiplex PCR reads into MiXCR, producing one record per CDR3 protein. The table lists 450,000 to 650,000 distinct CDR3 sequences, approximately 15% of them singletons. The material sequenced was blood. This TCR was recovered from a young woman with Graves' ophthalmopathy.

The chain's CDR3 is CTSGSQIRSIAGGSTDTQYF. CDR3 coding DNA: TGTACCAGCGGTAGTCAAATCAGAAGTATAGCAGGGGGAAGCACAGATACGCAGTATTTT. The chain recombines TRBV2 with TRBJ2-3; TRBD1 matches at 7 bases. The CDR3 runs 20 residues. CDR1 is SNHLY and CDR2 is FYNNEI in the germline V gene.